The 26 T cell receptor beta chains in this list originate from one sample, sequenced in a study of regulatory T cells in long-lasting Graves disease. This sample's time point: newly diagnosed GD, antithyroid drugs for less than 3 months. PBMC-extracted RNA yielded the TCR library. The TCR beta library used iRepertoire HTBI primers with Arm-PCR amplification of CDR3. TCRdb analysed the multiplex PCR reads with MiXCR anew, one entry per CDR3 protein. The sample contains 410,000 or so distinct CDR3 sequences, 15% of which appear only once. Separately, the same data were catalogued under a study of T cells in Graves' hyperthyroidism and ophthalmopathy.

The sequences come from peripheral blood mononuclear cells (PBMCs), collected at new diagnosis, from a patient treated with antithyroid drugs. The source is a woman aged 30 to 39 with Graves disease.

The genes are TRBV10-2 and TRBJ2-7; D not certain. The germline gives CDR1 WSHSY, CDR2 SAAADI. V was cut by 8 bases and J by 2 bases, with 10 bases left in between. This CDR3 contains 12 residues. For the CDR3, the DNA is TGCGCCAGCGAATCCCGGGCCTACGAGCAGTACTTC. Protein product: CASESRAYEQYF.

This clonotype was picked up a small number of times. The genes are TRBV19 and TRBJ2-5; 8 nucleotides match TRBD1. Germline V lookup: CDR1 LNHDA, CDR2 SQIVND (reference sequence). V gave up 2 bases and J gave up 1 base; unmatched junction bases: 6. The CDR3 contains 16 residues. The CDR3 nucleotides read TGTGCCAGTAGTATACCCCCTGGACAGGGCCAAGAGACCCAGTACTTC. It yields the protein CASSIPPGQGQETQYF.

The table lists this clonotype with a few counts. It may be a read error: a sequence one base away is much more abundant. The chain joins TRBV2 to TRBJ2-3, with D uncertain. The CDR3 loop spans 15 amino acids. The V end lost 5 bases, the J end lost 0 bases, and 12 bases lay between the germline ends. Looked up from germline, CDR1 is SNHLY and CDR2 is FYNNEI. The CDR3 loop reads CASSRTRSSTDTQYF. CDR3 sequence (DNA): TGTGCCAGCAGTCGAACAAGGAGCAGCACAGATACGCAGTATTTT.

This clonotype was observed at least ten times. This rearrangement joins TRBV15 to TRBJ2-2; 8 bases are a match to TRBD2. V gave up 6 bases and J gave up 0 bases; unmatched junction bases: 6. This CDR3 comprises 16 residues. Germline assignment: CDR1 LNHNV and CDR2 YYDKDF (reference sequence). Here the CDR3 DNA reads TGTGCCACCAGAGCGGAACTAGCGGCGAACACCGGGGAGCTGTTTTTT. Amino acid sequence: CATRAELAANTGELFF.

There are many counts of this clonotype. The genes are TRBV19 and TRBJ1-2; D unresolved. Germline V gene data show CDR1 as LNHDA and CDR2 as SQIVND (reference sequence). Trimming stripped 5 bases from V and 8 bases from J, with 18 bases between. The CDR3 consists of 14 residues. The CDR3 bases are TGTGCCAGTAGTCCGAGGACGGCGGGCCGGGGCTACACCTTC. Amino acids: CASSPRTAGRGYTF.

The table lists this clonotype with many counts. V gene TRBV30 combines with J gene TRBJ2-1; D not resolved. Germline CDR1 is GTSNPN and CDR2 is SVGIG (reference sequence). The V end was cut by 4 bases, the J end by 3 bases, with 10 bases between. The CDR3 spans 13 residues. Here the CDR3 DNA reads TGTGCCTGGACCTACCATCACTACAATGAGCAGTTCTTC. It yields the protein CAWTYHHYNEQFF. The full variable domain, with the rest looked up from reference TRBV30 and TRBJ2-1, is SQTIHQWPATLVQPVGSPLSLECTVEGTSNPNLYWYRQAAGRGLQLLFYSVGIGQISSEVPQNLSASRPQDRQFILSSKKLLLSDSGFYLCAWTYHHYNEQFFGPGTRLTVL.

The chain is built from TRBV6-1 and TRBJ1-6, with a tentative D call TRBD1 (5 bases). The CDR3 totals 14 residues. The V end lost 5 bases, the J end lost 14 bases, and 19 bases lay between the germline ends. The germline CDR1 and CDR2 sequences are MNHNS and SASEGT. CDR3 coding DNA: TGTGCCAGCAGTCCCGACGGGGAATTAGGGGCCCTCCACTTT. This encodes CASSPDGELGALHF.

This clonotype was seen repeatedly, ten times or more. J is TRBJ2-7 and V is TRBV20-1; 9 positions match TRBD2. The V gene end was trimmed by 6 bases and the J gene end by 6 bases; junction bases not matched to a gene: 15. Germline V gives CDR1 DFQATT, CDR2 SNEGSKA (reference sequence). The CDR3 loop spans 15 amino acids. CDR3 sequence: CSASLTGAGGGEQYF. The CDR3 DNA reads as TGCAGTGCCAGTTTGACGGGAGCGGGAGGAGGCGAGCAGTACTTC.

CDR3: CASRAGTDNSPLHF. The CDR3 nucleotides read TGCGCCAGCAGGGCCGGGACAGACAATTCACCCCTCCACTTT. This chain connects TRBV10-1 to TRBJ1-6; 7 positions agree with TRBD1. J gave up 7 bases and V 6 bases, and 6 bases lay outside the gene matches. Germline CDR1 reads WNHNN; CDR2 reads SYGVQD (reference sequence). The CDR3 length is 14 residues.

The chain employs TRBV6-1 and TRBJ2-6; perhaps TRBD2 as D (5 bases). V was pared by 6 bases and J by 9 bases, with 21 bases between. This CDR3 contains 16 residues. Germline V gene sequence: CDR1 MNHNS, CDR2 SASEGT. The CDR3 loop reads CASRPLGVGPNNVLTF. CDR3 nucleotides: TGTGCCAGCAGGCCCCTCGGGGTAGGCCCGAACAACGTCCTGACTTTC.

The V and J genes are TRBV24-1 and TRBJ1-5, with 8 positions matching TRBD1. Trimming cost V 4 bases and J 5 bases; bases outside gene matches: 6. The CDR3 spans 15 residues. The germline V gene has CDR1 KGHDR and CDR2 SFDVKD. CDR3 sequence (DNA): TGTGCCACCAGTGAAGACAGGGGCGCCGATCAGCCCCAGCATTTT. It specifies CATSEDRGADQPQHF.

Regarding this clonotype: A much larger clone differs from this one at a single base, so this may be a read error. The chain couples TRBV28 to TRBJ2-1; 7 bases map to TRBD1. Germline lookup yields CDR1 MDHEN and CDR2 SYDVKM. The CDR3 has 15 residues. Here the CDR3 reads CASSLPTGLGNEQLF. CDR3 DNA sequence: TGTGCCAGCAGTTTGCCGACAGGGCTGGGCAATGAGCAGCTCTTC.

This clonotype was seen many times. The rearrangement joins TRBV24-1 to TRBJ2-7; D unresolved. The germline gives CDR1 KGHDR, CDR2 SFDVKD. Trimming stripped 0 bases from V and 4 bases from J, with 6 bases between. This CDR3 has 13 residues. CDR3 protein: CATSDLKGYEQYF. CDR3 in DNA: TGTGCCACCAGTGATTTGAAGGGTTACGAGCAGTACTTC.

Concerning this clonotype itself: Relative to the germline gene, one junction end is altered; a read error may explain this. The chain joins TRBV12-3 or TRBV12-4 to TRBJ2-5; TRBD2 is a possible D gene (6 bases). The CDR3 is made up of 11 amino acids. The CDR3 DNA follows: TGTGCCAGCAGTTCGGGGACTTGGTACGCCTTC. This encodes CASSSGTWYAF.

J is TRBJ2-2 and V is TRBV7-9; D is undetermined. The ends were cut back, 5 bases at V and 5 bases at J, with 9 bases in the middle. Looked up from germline, CDR1 is SEHNR and CDR2 is FQNEAQ (reference sequence). The CDR3 has 13 amino acids. The CDR3 DNA reads as TGTGCCAGCAGCCCCCCTTGGACCGGGGAGCTGTTTTTT. Protein sequence: CASSPPWTGELFF.

Turning to this clonotype: A read error may explain this, as a much larger clone is one base away. This chain uses TRBV6-2 or TRBV6-3 with TRBJ1-5; D remains unclear. Germline assignment: CDR1 MNHEY and CDR2 SVGEGT. Trimming cost V 5 bases and J 12 bases, with 8 bases left between them. This CDR3 spans 10 amino acids. The CDR3 spells CASSAWLQHF. CDR3 nucleotide sequence: TGTGCCAGCAGTGCTTGGCTCCAGCATTTT.

CDR3 DNA: TGTGCCAGTACTCCCCTAGTAGGGGACAGCACCTACGAGCAGTACTTC. Translating it yields CASTPLVGDSTYEQYF. The genes are TRBV19 and TRBJ2-7; 7 bases fit TRBD1. V lost 7 bases, J lost 2 bases, and 14 bases stayed unmatched. There are 16 residues in the CDR3. CDR1 is LNHDA, CDR2 SQIVND, per germline (reference sequence).

The sample holds many counts of this clonotype. The chain carries TRBV20-1 and TRBJ2-7, with unresolved D. Germline V gene sequence: CDR1 DFQATT, CDR2 SNEGSKA (reference sequence). Trimming pared 0 bases from V and 2 bases from J, leaving 8 bases between. The CDR3 runs to 13 residues. The CDR3 nucleotides read TGCAGTGCTAGAGACAGAAGAGCCTACGAGCAGTACTTC. Its protein product is CSARDRRAYEQYF.

This clonotype was counted at least ten times. This chain connects TRBV20-1 to TRBJ2-5, with D tentatively TRBD1 or TRBD2 (7 bases each). Germline CDR1 DFQATT, CDR2 SNEGSKA (reference sequence). The germline V and J ends were trimmed by 5 bases and 3 bases, with 19 bases remaining between them. The CDR3 runs 15 residues. The CDR3 DNA is TGCAGTGCTCCGGGGAGGGGGCGCAGAGAAGAGACCCAGTACTTC. It yields the protein CSAPGRGRREETQYF.

This clonotype was observed at least ten times. V is TRBV3-1 and J is TRBJ2-5; no reliable D call. V lost 0 bases and J 5 bases, leaving 7 bases between the germline ends. The CDR3 spans 13 residues. The V gene's germline CDR1 is LGHDT and CDR2 YNNKEL (reference sequence). CDR3 sequence (DNA): TGTGCCAGCAGCCAAGAACCTGGCGAGACCCAGTACTTC. Translating it yields CASSQEPGETQYF.

This clonotype was found many times. The genes are TRBV6-2 or TRBV6-3 and TRBJ1-2; perhaps TRBD1 as D (6 bases). V was clipped by 6 bases and J by 5 bases, with 16 bases between them. CDR3 length: 14 amino acids. CDR1 and CDR2 from the germline V gene are MNHEY and SVGEGT. The CDR3, as DNA: TGTGCCAGCAGGTTTCAGGGAAGGGGGTATGGCTACACCTTC. Its translation is CASRFQGRGYGYTF.

This clonotype was detected ten times or more. This chain links TRBV2 with TRBJ1-4; D call uncertain. Germline V gene sequence: CDR1 SNHLY, CDR2 FYNNEI. The V and J ends lost 4 bases and 10 bases respectively, with 19 bases between them. The CDR3 has 15 residues. The DNA of the CDR3 is TGTGCCAGCAGTGGGTCCAGTGGGTCGAGCGGAAAACTGTTTTTT. It specifies CASSGSSGSSGKLFF.

V gene TRBV5-4 combines with J gene TRBJ1-2; maybe TRBD1 (6 bases). The ends were cut back, 0 bases at V and 5 bases at J, with 14 bases in the middle. The germline V gene encodes CDR1 SGHNT and CDR2 YYREEE (reference sequence). The CDR3 is 15 residues long. CDR3 region: CASSLDSGGAYGYTF. CDR3 coding DNA: TGTGCCAGCAGCTTGGATAGCGGGGGCGCATATGGCTACACCTTC.

The sample holds many counts of this clonotype. V and J are TRBV18 and TRBJ2-1; 8 bases align to TRBD2. CDR1 is KGHSH and CDR2 is LQKENI in the germline V gene. Trimming at V came to 2 bases and at J to 10 bases, leaving 10 bases not matched to a gene. The CDR3 extends over 15 amino acids. The CDR3 region is CASSPFGGAQSEQFF. The DNA of the CDR3 is TGTGCCAGCTCACCATTCGGGGGGGCTCAAAGCGAGCAGTTCTTC. Combining the CDR3 with reference TRBV18 and TRBJ2-1 gives the whole variable domain NAGVMQNPRHLVRRRGQEARLRCSPMKGHSHVYWYRQLPEEGLKFMVYLQKENIIDESGMPKERFSAEFPKEGPSILRIQQVVRGDSAAYFCASSPFGGAQSEQFFGPGTRLTVL.

This clonotype occurred many times. CDR3 sequence: CASSLELAGTDTQYF. The DNA of the CDR3 is TGTGCCAGCAGCTTAGAGCTAGCGGGCACAGATACGCAGTATTTT. The V gene is TRBV7-9, the J gene TRBJ2-3; 7 nucleotides align to TRBD2. The germline V gene has CDR1 SEHNR and CDR2 FQNEAQ (reference sequence). J was trimmed by 1 base and V by 1 base; bases with no gene match: 2. The CDR3 contains 15 residues.

This chain uses TRBV7-9 with TRBJ2-3, with a tentative D call TRBD1 (5 bases). The CDR3 has 16 amino acids. Germline CDR1 and CDR2: SEHNR and FQNEAQ (reference sequence). The ends were cut back, 2 bases at V and 4 bases at J, with 16 bases in the middle. The CDR3: CASSLNQGEVSDTQYF. CDR3 nucleotides: TGTGCCAGCAGCTTAAATCAGGGTGAGGTATCAGATACGCAGTATTTT.